This TCR beta chain comes out of a study of CD8 T cells in ankylosing spondylitis (dated by TCRdb to 2017 to 2019). Looking at the study overall: To find TCR variants linked to disease, the study profiled T cell receptor beta repertoires in ankylosing spondylitis patients and healthy donors. Peripheral blood was sampled, and synovial fluid was also collected from ankylosing spondylitis patients. The whole study cohort included 108 healthy donors and over 20 ankylosing spondylitis patients. Paper-wide results and their limitations: In peripheral blood, the disease-linked clones were found at relatively low frequencies and had a CD8+ phenotype. According to the report, matched synovial fluid samples from ankylosing spondylitis patients were significantly enriched for the disease-linked clones. Some motif variants were previously reported in synovial fluid and blood of reactive arthritis patients, suggesting common disease-initiation mechanisms. Blood from ankylosing spondylitis patients appeared to be characterized by a TCR beta motif composed of 7 to 9 highly homologous amino acid variants.

Relative to germline, V is 4 bases shorter and J is 6 bases shorter, with 13 bases between their ends. Based on the germline V gene, the CDR1 and CDR2 sequences are SNHLY and FYNNEI. The CDR3 covers 14 residues, taking in both the cysteine and the phenylalanine. Of the read, only the CDR3 DNA is kept; its 42 bases are in frame from base 1. Remarks on this clonotype: Which antigen it targets is not known. Base qualities are not provided; no much larger clone lies one nucleotide away.

The reads were generated on an Illumina HiSeq 2500. Quantitative 5'-RACE with molecular barcodes was the method used to prepare the TCR beta libraries. Processing in the source paper ran as follows. Disease-linked TCR variants were identified with a new computational method built on a probabilistic model of VDJ rearrangement. TCRdb applied fastp at Q25 and MiXCR to the public reads, then kept only in-frame beta chains. Entries that share a CDR3 protein sequence are merged under the most common genes and DNA. The V and J calls, along with clone size, are taken from TCRdb and not from the paper's own processing. The sample includes about 320,000 distinct CDR3 sequences, with approximately 10% observed a single time. The ten biggest clones cover 9.1% of the sample.

The chain is encoded by TRBV2 joined to TRBJ1-5; the D gene is possibly TRBD1, with 5 bases matching. This clonotype was obtained from a female donor with ankylosing spondylitis or in good health (not recorded which). Specimen: blood, either unsorted or a sorted T cell fraction (not recorded which). In nucleotide form, the sequence is TGTGCCAGCAGTGGAGAGCGGGGGAGTCAGCCCCAGCATTTT. Translated, it gives CASSGERGSQPQHF.